A selection of T cell receptor beta chains follows, all from one sample in a study of CD8 T cells in Susac syndrome. TCRdb re-analysed the immunoSEQ multiplex PCR reads in MiXCR, keeping a single row per CDR3 protein. The table lists approximately 150,000 distinct CDR3 sequences, around 95% of them singletons. Material for sequencing was CD4+ T cells from PBMCs. These receptors came from a human donor with Susac syndrome. CDR3s include the opening cysteine and the closing phenylalanine or tryptophan. The D gene is left open where the match is weak. Size tells how often a clone was seen (once, few, many) or the class of an expanded clone, and some rows leave it out.

>TRBV5-4|.|.|TRBJ2-2
TGTGCCAGCAGGATCGGGGTTAGCGGGGAGCTGTTTTTT
CASRIGVSGELFF
>TRBV20-1|.|.|TRBJ2-1
TGCAGTGCACACCCTCTCACGGGAGAGTACAATGAGCAGTTCTTC
CSAHPLTGEYNEQFF
>TRBV20-1|.|TRBD2|TRBJ2-1
TGCAGTGCTAGAGATCTGCGGGGGTACAATGAGCAGTTCTTC
CSARDLRGYNEQFF
>TRBV28|.|.|TRBJ2-3
TGTGCCAGCAGTACCCCCTGGGTGGGAATAAGCACAGATACGCAGTATTTT
CASSTPWVGISTDTQYF
>TRBV7-2|.|.|TRBJ1-2
TGTGCCAGCAGCTTACAGGATTCGGGGCGGGCTGGCTACACCTTC
CASSLQDSGRAGYTF
>TRBV20-1|.|.|TRBJ2-7
TGCAGTGCTGGGGGGGCAAACGAGCAGTACTTC
CSAGGANEQYF
>TRBV6-2/TRBV6-3|.|TRBD2|TRBJ2-1
TGTGCCAGCACCGCCATGACTAGCGGGGGCTCCTACAATGAGCAGTTCTTC
CASTAMTSGGSYNEQFF
>TRBV2|once|TRBD2|TRBJ2-7
TGTGCCAGCAGTGGCGGGGGTTCCCACGAGCAGTACTTC
CASSGGGSHEQYF
>TRBV5-1|once|.|TRBJ2-2
TGCGCCAGCAGCTTGCTGGGAGTCACCGGGGAGCTGTTTTTT
CASSLLGVTGELFF
>TRBV7-9|.|.|TRBJ1-5
TGTGCCAGCAGCCCTAAGGAGGATCAGCCCCAGCATTTT
CASSPKEDQPQHF
>TRBV7-2|.|TRBD1|TRBJ2-3
TGTGCCAGCAGCTTCACCGGGACAGGGGGCGCAGATACGCAGTATTTT
CASSFTGTGGADTQYF
>TRBV9|once|.|TRBJ2-2
TGTGCCAGCAGCCTAGGGGTCGCCGGGGAGCTGTTTTTT
CASSLGVAGELFF
>TRBV29-1|few|.|TRBJ1-5
TGCAGCGTTGGTTCCCGGGGGCAGCCCCAGCATTTT
CSVGSRGQPQHF
>TRBV18|.|.|TRBJ1-2
TGTGCCAGCTCACTGAGGGTCGGCTACACCTTC
CASSLRVGYTF
>TRBV9|.|.|TRBJ2-3
TGTGCCAGCAGCGTAGACCCATCAGCGCTCACAGATACGCAGTATTTT
CASSVDPSALTDTQYF
>TRBV12-3/TRBV12-4|.|TRBD2|TRBJ2-1
TGTGCCAGCAGTCCCCGGGGGGATGAGCAGTTCTTC
CASSPRGDEQFF
>TRBV14|once|.|TRBJ2-2
TGTGCCAGCAGCCAGGGAGCGAACACCGGGGAGCTGTTTTTT
CASSQGANTGELFF